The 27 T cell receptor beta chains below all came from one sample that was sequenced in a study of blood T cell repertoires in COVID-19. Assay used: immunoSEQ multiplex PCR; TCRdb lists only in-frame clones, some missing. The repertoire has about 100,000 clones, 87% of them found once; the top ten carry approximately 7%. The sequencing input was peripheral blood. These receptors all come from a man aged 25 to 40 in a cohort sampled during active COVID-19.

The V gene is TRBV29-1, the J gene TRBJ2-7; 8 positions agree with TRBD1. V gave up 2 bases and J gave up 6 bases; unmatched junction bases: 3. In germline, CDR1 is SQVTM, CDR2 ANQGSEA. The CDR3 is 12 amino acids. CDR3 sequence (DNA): TGCAGCGTTGAATCCAGGGGGCGCGAGCAGTACTTC. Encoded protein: CSVESRGREQYF.

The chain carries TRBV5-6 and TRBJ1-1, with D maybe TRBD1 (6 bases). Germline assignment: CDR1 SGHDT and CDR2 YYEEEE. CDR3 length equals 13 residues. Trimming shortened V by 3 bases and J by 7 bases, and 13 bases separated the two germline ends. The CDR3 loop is CASSSQNRVEAFF. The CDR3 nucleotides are TGTGCCAGCAGCTCCCAAAACAGGGTTGAAGCTTTCTTT.

In DNA, the CDR3 is TGTGCCATCAGCCAGACAGGGGGTGTCTACGAGCAGTACTTC. Translated: CAISQTGGVYEQYF. This rearrangement joins TRBV10-3 to TRBJ2-7; TRBD1 matches at 9 bases. CDR3 length: 14 amino acids. Germline assignment: CDR1 ENHRY and CDR2 SYGVKD. The V gene end was trimmed by 6 bases and the J gene end by 3 bases; junction bases not matched to a gene: 6.

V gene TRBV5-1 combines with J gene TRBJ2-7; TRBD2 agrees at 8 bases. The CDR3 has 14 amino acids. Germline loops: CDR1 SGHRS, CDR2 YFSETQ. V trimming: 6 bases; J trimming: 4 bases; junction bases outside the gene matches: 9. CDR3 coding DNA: TGCGCCAGCACCCCAAGCGGGGGACCGTACGAGCAGTACTTC. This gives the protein CASTPSGGPYEQYF.

The CDR3 DNA sequence: TGTGCCAGCAGCTTAGGGATAGCGGGGGCAAAGGGGACAGATACGCAGTATTTT. It codes for CASSLGIAGAKGTDTQYF. V and J are TRBV7-9 and TRBJ2-3; 9 positions match TRBD2. Trimming removed 1 base from V and 3 bases from J; junction bases left unmatched: 11. The CDR3 covers 18 residues. From germline, CDR1 is SEHNR and CDR2 FQNEAQ (reference sequence). The full variable domain, in which reference TRBV7-9 and TRBJ2-3 provide the parts outside the CDR3, is DTGVSQNPRHKITKRGQNVTFRCDPISEHNRLYWYRQTLGQGPEFLTYFQNEAQLEKSRLLSDRFSAERPKGSFSTLEIQRTEQGDSAMYLCASSLGIAGAKGTDTQYFGPGTRLTVL.

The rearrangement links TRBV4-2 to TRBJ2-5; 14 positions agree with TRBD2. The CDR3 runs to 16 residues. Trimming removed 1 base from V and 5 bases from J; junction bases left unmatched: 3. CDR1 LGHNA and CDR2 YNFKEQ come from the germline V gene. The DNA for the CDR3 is TGTGCCAGCAGCCAAGGGACTAGCGGGGGGCGTGAGACCCAGTACTTC. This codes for CASSQGTSGGRETQYF.

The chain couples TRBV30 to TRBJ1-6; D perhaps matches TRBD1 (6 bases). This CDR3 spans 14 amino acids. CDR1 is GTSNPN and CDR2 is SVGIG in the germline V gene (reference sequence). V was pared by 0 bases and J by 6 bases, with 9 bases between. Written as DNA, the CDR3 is TGTGCCTGGAGTGTAAACAGGGCTAATTCACCCCTCCACTTT. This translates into CAWSVNRANSPLHF.

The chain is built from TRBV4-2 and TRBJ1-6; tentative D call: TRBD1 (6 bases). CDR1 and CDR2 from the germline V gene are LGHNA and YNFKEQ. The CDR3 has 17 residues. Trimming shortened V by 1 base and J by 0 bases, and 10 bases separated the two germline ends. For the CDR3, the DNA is TGTGCCAGCAGCCAAGTAACAGGGAGCTCCTATAATTCACCCCTCCACTTT. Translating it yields CASSQVTGSSYNSPLHF.

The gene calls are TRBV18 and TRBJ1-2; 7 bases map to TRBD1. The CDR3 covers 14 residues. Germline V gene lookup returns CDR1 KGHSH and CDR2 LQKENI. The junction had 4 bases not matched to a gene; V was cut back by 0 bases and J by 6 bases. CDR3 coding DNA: TGTGCCAGCTCACCACCGGGGGACAGCCATGGCTACACCTTC. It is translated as CASSPPGDSHGYTF.

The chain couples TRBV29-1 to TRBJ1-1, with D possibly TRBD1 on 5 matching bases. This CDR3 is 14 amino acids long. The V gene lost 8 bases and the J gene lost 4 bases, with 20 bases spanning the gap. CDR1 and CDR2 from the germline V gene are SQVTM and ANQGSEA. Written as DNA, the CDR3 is TGCAGCATCCGTGGAGGGACGGGGTCCACTGAAGCTTTCTTT. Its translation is CSIRGGTGSTEAFF.

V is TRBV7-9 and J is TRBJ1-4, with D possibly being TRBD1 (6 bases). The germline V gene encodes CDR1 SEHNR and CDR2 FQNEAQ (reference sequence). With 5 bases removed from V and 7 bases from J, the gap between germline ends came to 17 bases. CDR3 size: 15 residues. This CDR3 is CASSPVGRGAEKLFF. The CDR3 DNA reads TGTGCCAGCAGCCCGGTGGGCAGGGGAGCTGAAAAACTGTTTTTT.

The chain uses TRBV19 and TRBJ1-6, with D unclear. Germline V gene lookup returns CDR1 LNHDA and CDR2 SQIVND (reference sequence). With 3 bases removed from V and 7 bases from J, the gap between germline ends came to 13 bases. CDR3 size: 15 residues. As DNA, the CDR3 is TGTGCCAGTAGTATCGGTCCGGGTGGCAATTCACCCCTCCACTTT. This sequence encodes CASSIGPGGNSPLHF.

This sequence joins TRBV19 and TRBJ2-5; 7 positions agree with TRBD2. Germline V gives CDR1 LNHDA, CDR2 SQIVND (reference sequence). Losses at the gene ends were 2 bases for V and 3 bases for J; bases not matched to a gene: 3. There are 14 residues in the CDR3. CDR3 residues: CASSITAGEETQYF. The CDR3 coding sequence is TGTGCCAGTAGTATAACGGCGGGGGAAGAGACCCAGTACTTC.

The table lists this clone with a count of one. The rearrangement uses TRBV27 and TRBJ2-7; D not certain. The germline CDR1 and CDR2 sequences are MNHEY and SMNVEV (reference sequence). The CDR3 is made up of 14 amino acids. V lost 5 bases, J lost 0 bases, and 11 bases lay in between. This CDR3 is CASSLKASSYEQYF. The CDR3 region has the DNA TGTGCCAGCAGTCTCAAGGCTAGCTCCTACGAGCAGTACTTC.

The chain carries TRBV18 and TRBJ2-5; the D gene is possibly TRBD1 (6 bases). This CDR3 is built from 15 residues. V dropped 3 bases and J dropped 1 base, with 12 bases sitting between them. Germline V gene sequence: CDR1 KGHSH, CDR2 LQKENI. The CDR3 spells CASSPQTGTQETQYF. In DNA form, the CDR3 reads TGTGCCAGCTCACCCCAGACAGGAACCCAAGAGACCCAGTACTTC.

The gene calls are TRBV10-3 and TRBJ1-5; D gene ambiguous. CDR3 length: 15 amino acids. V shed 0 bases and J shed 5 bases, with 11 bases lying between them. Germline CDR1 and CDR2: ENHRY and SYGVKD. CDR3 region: CAISESRFNDQPQHF. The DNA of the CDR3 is TGTGCCATCAGTGAGTCCCGGTTTAATGATCAGCCCCAGCATTTT.

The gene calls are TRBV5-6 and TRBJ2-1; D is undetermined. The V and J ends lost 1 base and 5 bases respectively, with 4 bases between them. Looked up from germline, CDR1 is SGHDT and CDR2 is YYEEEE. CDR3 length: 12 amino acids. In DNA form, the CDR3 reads TGTGCCAGCAGCTTGCCCGACAATGAGCAGTTCTTC. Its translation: CASSLPDNEQFF.

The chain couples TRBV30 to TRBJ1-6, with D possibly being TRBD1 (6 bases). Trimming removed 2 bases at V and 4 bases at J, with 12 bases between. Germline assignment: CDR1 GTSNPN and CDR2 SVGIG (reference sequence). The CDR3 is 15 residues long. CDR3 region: CAWSLQGLYNSPLHF. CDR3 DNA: TGTGCCTGGAGTCTACAGGGCTTATATAATTCACCCCTCCACTTT.

In nucleotides, the CDR3 is TGTGCCAGCCAGCGGACAGGGGGTTACAATGAGCAGTTCTTC. Translation gives CASQRTGGYNEQFF. This chain joins TRBV7-2 and TRBJ2-1; 10 bases agree with TRBD1. Germline-derived CDR1 and CDR2 are SGHTA and FQGNSA. The J segment lost 4 bases and the V segment lost 8 bases, leaving 5 bases of the junction unmatched. The CDR3 runs to 14 residues. Using reference TRBV7-2 and TRBJ2-1 for the parts outside the CDR3, the full variable domain is GAGVSQSPSNKVTEKGKDVELRCDPISGHTALYWYRQSLGQGLEFLIYFQGNSAPDKSGLPSDRFSAERTGGSVSTLTIQRTQQEDSAVYLCASQRTGGYNEQFFGPGTRLTVL.

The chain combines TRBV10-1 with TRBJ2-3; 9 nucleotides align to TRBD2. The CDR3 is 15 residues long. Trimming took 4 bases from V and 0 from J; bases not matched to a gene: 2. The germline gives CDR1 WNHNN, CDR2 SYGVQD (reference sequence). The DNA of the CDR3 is TGCGCCAGCAGTGCAGCGGGGGGAAGCACAGATACGCAGTATTTT. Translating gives CASSAAGGSTDTQYF.

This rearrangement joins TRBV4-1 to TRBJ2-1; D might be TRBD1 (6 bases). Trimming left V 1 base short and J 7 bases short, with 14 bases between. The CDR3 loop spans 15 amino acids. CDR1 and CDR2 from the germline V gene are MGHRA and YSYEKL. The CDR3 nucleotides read TGCGCCAGCAGCCAAGTTTTGGGGGCACAGAATGAGCAGTTCTTC. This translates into CASSQVLGAQNEQFF.

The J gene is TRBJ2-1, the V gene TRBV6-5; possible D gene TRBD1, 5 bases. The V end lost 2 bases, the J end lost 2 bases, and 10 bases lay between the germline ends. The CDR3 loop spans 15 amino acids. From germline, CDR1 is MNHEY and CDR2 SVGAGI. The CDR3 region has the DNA TGTGCCAGCAGTTACGGCGACAGCGCCTACAATGAGCAGTTCTTC. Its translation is CASSYGDSAYNEQFF.

CDR3 region: CASSSVGDRVSTEAFF. The CDR3 DNA sequence: TGTGCCAGCAGCTCGGTGGGGGACAGGGTTAGCACTGAAGCTTTCTTT. The genes are TRBV14 and TRBJ1-1; 9 bases map to TRBD1. The CDR3 has 16 amino acids. The J segment lost 4 bases and the V segment lost 5 bases, leaving 11 bases of the junction unmatched. CDR1 is SGHDN, CDR2 FVKESK, per germline.

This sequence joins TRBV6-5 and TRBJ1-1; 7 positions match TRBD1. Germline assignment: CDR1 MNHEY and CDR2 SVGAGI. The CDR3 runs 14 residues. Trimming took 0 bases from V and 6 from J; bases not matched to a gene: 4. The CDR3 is CASSYSTGRSEAFF. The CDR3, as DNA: TGTGCCAGCAGTTACTCGACAGGGAGGTCTGAAGCTTTCTTT.

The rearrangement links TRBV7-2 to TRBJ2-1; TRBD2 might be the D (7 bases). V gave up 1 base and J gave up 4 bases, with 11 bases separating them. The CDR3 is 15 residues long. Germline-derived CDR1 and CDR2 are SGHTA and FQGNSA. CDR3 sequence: CASSLGRGGYNEQFF. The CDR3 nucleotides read TGTGCCAGCAGCTTAGGTAGGGGGGGATACAATGAGCAGTTCTTC. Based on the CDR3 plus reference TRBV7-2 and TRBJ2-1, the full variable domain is GAGVSQSPSNKVTEKGKDVELRCDPISGHTALYWYRQSLGQGLEFLIYFQGNSAPDKSGLPSDRFSAERTGGSVSTLTIQRTQQEDSAVYLCASSLGRGGYNEQFFGPGTRLTVL.

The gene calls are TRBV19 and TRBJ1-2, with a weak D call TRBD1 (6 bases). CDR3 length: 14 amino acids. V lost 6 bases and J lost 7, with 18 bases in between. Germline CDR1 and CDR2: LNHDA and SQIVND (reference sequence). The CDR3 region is CASRPPGQIGGYTF. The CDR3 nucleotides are TGTGCCAGTAGGCCCCCGGGACAAATAGGTGGCTACACCTTC.

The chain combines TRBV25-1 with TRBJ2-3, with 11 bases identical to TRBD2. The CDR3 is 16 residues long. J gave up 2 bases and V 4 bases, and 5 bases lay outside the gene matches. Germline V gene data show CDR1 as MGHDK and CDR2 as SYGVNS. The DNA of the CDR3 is TGTGCCAGCAGTGGTTTGACTAGCGGGGTCACAGATACGCAGTATTTT. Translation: CASSGLTSGVTDTQYF.